Sequencing of this TCR beta chain was carried out in a study of Ad26.COV2.S vaccination and SARS-CoV-2 variants (dated by TCRdb to the early 2020s). In the study overall: Donors in the vaccine arm were drawn from COV1001, a phase I-IIa trial of Ad26.COV2.S in healthy adults that was multicentre, randomized, double-blind and placebo-controlled. Dosing of Ad26.COV2.S was intramuscular, at either 5x10^10 or 1x10^11 viral particles, delivered as one shot or as two shots spaced 56 days apart. Sequencing of the TCRbeta repertoire served to evaluate the specificity and breadth of SARS-CoV-2-reactive T cell receptors following Ad26.COV2.S vaccination. A total of around 32 samples were included in the TCR-sequenced set, comprising roughly 20 Ad26.COV2.S vaccine recipients, 5 placebo recipients and 8 SARS-CoV-2 convalescent individuals. Participants in the trial were split at random into five groups of five each, receiving low-dose or high-dose Ad26.COV2.S once or twice, or else placebo on both occasions. Investigators did not know the trial group allocation while performing experiments and assessing outcomes. Overall study results and their limits: The study was not powered to compare responses between vaccine doses or regimens. The authors noted that the TCR breadth and depth analyses may have underestimated total T cell responses. Substantial breadth of spike-specific CD8+ and CD4+ T cell responses was reported after vaccination. Vaccine and placebo recipients had comparable non-spike TCR breadth, which fits with the vaccine containing only spike. Spike-specific TCR breadth was higher in Ad26.COV2.S recipients than in placebo recipients (P = 0.0014).

TCRbeta CDR3 regions were sequenced with the immunoSEQ Assay. After extraction, genomic DNA underwent amplification by bias-controlled multiplex PCR, followed by high-throughput sequencing. The paper's data handling went like this. To quantify the absolute abundance of every unique TCRbeta CDR3 region, sequences were collapsed and filtered. Usable DNA was measured by amplifying reference genes present in all nucleated cells, and TCRbeta template counts were normalized to that usable DNA to estimate T cell fraction. Repertoire TCRs were annotated as SARS-CoV-2-specific by exact matching of V gene, CDR3 amino acid sequence and J gene to a known reactive TCR set. The reference SARS-CoV-2 TCR set was obtained from MIRA and was filtered for enrichment in COVID-19-positive ImmuneCODE repertoires, whereby public or cross-reactive TCRs were removed. Based on the MIRA antigens, annotated TCRs were further analysed at the level of specific ORF or position within ORF. Depth was the summed frequency of annotated unique rearrangements, while breadth was defined as annotated unique rearrangements over total unique productive rearrangements. Group comparisons of TCR breadth used two-sided Wilcoxon rank-sum tests. The clones in this table, taken by TCRdb from immuneACCESS, are in-frame only. Not every clone is retained; where verified, under half of the shortfall comes from an unresolved V gene, and the cause of the rest is unknown. V, J and clone size are taken as reported in that table, and D and trimming were inferred from the DNA itself. This sample holds roughly 460,000 clones; roughly 87% were observed only once. In total, the top ten clones hold more than 1.5% of the sample.

V lost 8 bases and J lost 4 bases, and the count of bases not matched to a germline gene is 12. Inclusive of the bounding cysteine and phenylalanine, the CDR3 is 15 residues long. CDR3 DNA only is kept here, 45 bases in frame from base 1. From a lookup of the germline V gene, CDR1 and CDR2 are MDHEN and SYDVKM. This specimen's treatment or condition label, per the study, means: around 19 received Ad26.COV2.S at low or high dose, single or two shots; about 5 received placebo; per-sample allocation not given. For vaccine and placebo recipients, repertoires were sequenced using samples collected on day 63 after the first injection. In Cohort 1b, about 25 adults aged 18-55 years were enrolled at a single site in Boston, USA, between 29 July and 7 August 2020. Ad26.COV2.S was a replication-incompetent adenovirus type 26 vector expressing a prefusion-stabilized SARS-CoV-2 spike protein from the original Wuhan strain.

As concerns this clone: Its antigen is currently not known. Base-call qualities are not available, and no considerably larger clone is one nucleotide away.

The sample was peripheral blood, taken in a trial of Ad26.COV2.S vaccine versus placebo. The clonotype comes from a person between 18 and 65 years old who received the Ad26.COV2.S COVID-19 vaccine or a placebo. The chain uses TRBV28 and TRBJ2-3, with TRBD2 identical over 7 junction bases. The sequenced DNA: TGTGCCAGCCCGCCCGCGGCGGGAGCCGCAGATACGCAGTATTTT. This translates into CASPPAAGAADTQYF.